What follows are 18 T cell receptor beta chains derived from one specimen sequenced in a study of T cell responses to AZD1222 COVID-19 vaccine. Libraries were prepared by immunoSEQ multiplex PCR; TCRdb keeps only in-frame clonotypes and omits some of them. Of tens of thousands of clones listed, roughly 85% are singletons. Sequences were derived from peripheral blood, sampled 28 days after the second AZD1222 dose. These receptors were obtained from an adult who received the AZD1222 COVID-19 vaccine.

The chain has TRBV15 and TRBJ1-4; perhaps TRBD1 as D (6 bases). The CDR3 sequence is 14 residues long. V gave up 0 bases and J gave up 4 bases, with 6 bases separating them. Germline CDR1 LNHNV, CDR2 YYDKDF (reference sequence). CDR3 sequence: CATSREQGNEKLFF. CDR3 DNA sequence: TGTGCCACCAGCAGAGAACAGGGTAATGAAAAACTGTTTTTT.

The chain carries TRBV13 and TRBJ1-4; the match to TRBD1 covers 8 bases. From germline, CDR1 is PRHDT and CDR2 FYEKMQ (reference sequence). The V gene end was trimmed by 5 bases and the J gene end by 6 bases; junction bases not matched to a gene: 5. The length of the CDR3 is 14 residues. The CDR3 loop reads CASSADRADEKLFF. The DNA for the CDR3 is TGTGCCAGCAGCGCGGACAGGGCGGATGAAAAACTGTTTTTT.

The chain couples TRBV7-8 to TRBJ2-7; tentative D call: TRBD2 (7 bases). CDR1 is SGHVS and CDR2 is FQNEAQ in the germline V gene. With 4 bases removed from V and 6 bases from J, the gap between germline ends came to 19 bases. There are 15 residues in the CDR3. For the CDR3, the DNA is TGTGCCAGCAGCTGGGGGGGCAGTGAGTCCGGCGAGCAGTACTTC. Amino acid sequence: CASSWGGSESGEQYF.

This chain joins TRBV11-2 and TRBJ2-7, with no clear D. Germline loops: CDR1 SGHAT, CDR2 FQNNGV. Trimming left V 8 bases short and J 2 bases short, with 4 bases between. The CDR3 is 10 amino acids. In DNA, the CDR3 is TGTGCCAGCGGGACCTACGAGCAGTACTTC. Residues: CASGTYEQYF.

V and J are TRBV15 and TRBJ2-7; D possibly uses TRBD1 or TRBD2 (5 bases each). The CDR3 has 14 residues. With 0 bases removed from V and 4 bases from J, the gap between germline ends came to 10 bases. Germline CDR1 and CDR2: LNHNV and YYDKDF (reference sequence). This CDR3 is CATSRDGEGYEQYF. The CDR3 region has the DNA TGTGCCACCAGCAGAGATGGCGAGGGGTACGAGCAGTACTTC.

The chain recombines TRBV2 with TRBJ1-2; possibly TRBD1 for D (5 bases). Trimming removed 1 base at V and 4 bases at J, with 13 bases between. The CDR3 runs to 15 residues. Looked up from germline, CDR1 is SNHLY and CDR2 is FYNNEI. The CDR3 DNA sequence: TGTGCCAGCAGTGAAGAGTCGACAGTTGGCTATGGCTACACCTTC. The encoded protein is CASSEESTVGYGYTF.

The rearrangement uses TRBV3-1 (or the pseudogene TRBV3-2) and TRBJ2-1; D gene uncertain. V was cut by 3 bases and J by 3 bases, with 6 bases left in between. In germline, CDR1 is LGHDT, CDR2 YNNKEL (reference sequence). The CDR3 is made up of 13 amino acids. CDR3: CASSQGNYNEQFF. CDR3 sequence (DNA): TGTGCCAGCAGCCAGGGCAACTACAATGAGCAGTTCTTC.

The chain employs TRBV7-2 and TRBJ1-2, with D tentatively TRBD1 (6 bases). Germline loops: CDR1 SGHTA, CDR2 FQGNSA. V lost 0 bases to trimming and J lost 5 bases, with 19 bases between them. The CDR3 has 17 amino acids. In nucleotides, the CDR3 is TGTGCCAGCAGCTTAGCGCGCCTAGCAGGGGCGGTATATGGCTACACCTTC. It specifies CASSLARLAGAVYGYTF.

The J gene is TRBJ2-7, the V gene TRBV5-1; TRBD1 agrees at 9 bases. Per germline, CDR1 SGHRS and CDR2 YFSETQ. With 3 bases clipped from V and 2 bases from J, the junction kept 3 bases outside the gene matches. The CDR3 length is 14 residues. CDR3 sequence reads: CASSSGQGPYEQYF. CDR3 in DNA: TGCGCCAGCAGCTCGGGACAGGGACCCTACGAGCAGTACTTC.

This clone came up once. The CDR3 loop is CAMKQGVDTGELFF. The CDR3 bases are TGTGCCATGAAACAGGGCGTCGACACCGGGGAGCTGTTTTTT. The gene calls are TRBV19 and TRBJ2-2; D is possibly TRBD1 (6 bases). CDR1 and CDR2 from the germline V gene are LNHDA and SQIVND (reference sequence). The CDR3 totals 14 residues. V lost 10 bases and J lost 3, with 15 bases in between.

The V call is TRBV4-1, the J call TRBJ2-7; D unresolved. V was shortened by 2 bases and J by 1 base, with 9 bases between the two germline ends. The CDR3 totals 14 residues. CDR1 is MGHRA and CDR2 is YSYEKL in the germline V gene. CDR3 DNA sequence: TGCGCCAGCAGCCAATCACAAGATTCCTACGAGCAGTACTTC. Its translation is CASSQSQDSYEQYF.

This chain uses TRBV10-3 with TRBJ2-1; TRBD2 might be the D (6 bases). This CDR3 has 17 amino acids. Germline CDR1 reads ENHRY; CDR2 reads SYGVKD. The germline V and J ends were trimmed by 3 bases and 0 bases, with 15 bases remaining between them. This CDR3 reads CAISDYYGGTSYNEQFF. CDR3 bases: TGTGCCATCAGTGACTACTACGGGGGTACCTCCTACAATGAGCAGTTCTTC.

Turning to this clone: No conserved phenylalanine or tryptophan is present at the end of the CDR3, so a read error is the likely explanation. It is unclear where the CDR3 begins or ends on the DNA, so no DNA is shown, and the CDR3 is as TCRdb lists it. The chain uses TRBV7-9 and TRBJ2-7; the table gives TRBD1 as D, unverified against the DNA. With termini counted, the CDR3 has 13 amino acids. CDR1 SEHNR and CDR2 FQNEAQ come from the germline V gene (reference sequence). CDR3 region: CASSPRGRENLYI.

The chain has TRBV4-1 and TRBJ1-6, with TRBD1 matching 11 bases. This CDR3 has 16 amino acids. V shed 2 bases, J shed 8 bases, and the junction held 5 bases outside the gene matches. Germline CDR1 and CDR2: MGHRA and YSYEKL. The CDR3 loop is CASSQSGQGADSPLHF. DNA for the CDR3: TGCGCCAGCAGCCAATCTGGACAGGGGGCTGATTCACCCCTCCACTTT.

V and J are TRBV5-5 and TRBJ1-1; D gene uncertain. Germline V gives CDR1 SGHKS, CDR2 YYEKEE (reference sequence). This CDR3 is built from 13 residues. V gave up 4 bases and J gave up 4 bases, with 11 bases separating them. The CDR3 sequence is CASSPSGLTEAFF. CDR3 sequence (DNA): TGTGCCAGCAGCCCCTCAGGACTCACTGAAGCTTTCTTT.

The chain combines TRBV5-1 with TRBJ2-5; D might be TRBD2 (5 bases). V lost 0 bases, J lost 5 bases, and 14 bases lay in between. In germline, CDR1 is SGHRS, CDR2 YFSETQ. This CDR3 region has 15 residues. CDR3 nucleotide sequence: TGCGCCAGCAGCTTGGCGGCAGGCAGAGGGGAGACCCAGTACTTC. It specifies CASSLAAGRGETQYF.

This chain links TRBV7-3 with TRBJ2-3; the D gene is possibly TRBD2 (5 bases). The CDR3 has 15 residues. From germline, CDR1 is SGHTA and CDR2 FQGTGA. V lost 2 bases and J 1 base, leaving 10 bases between the germline ends. CDR3 residues: CASSLGGLRTDTQYF. CDR3 bases: TGTGCCAGCAGCTTAGGCGGGCTTCGCACAGATACGCAGTATTTT.

V is TRBV18 and J is TRBJ2-4; D is unresolved. Germline V lookup: CDR1 KGHSH, CDR2 LQKENI. V was pared by 3 bases and J by 1 base, with 7 bases between. CDR3 size: 14 residues. The CDR3 sequence is CASSPQRAKNIQYF. In DNA form, the CDR3 reads TGTGCCAGCTCACCCCAGAGGGCCAAAAACATTCAGTACTTC.